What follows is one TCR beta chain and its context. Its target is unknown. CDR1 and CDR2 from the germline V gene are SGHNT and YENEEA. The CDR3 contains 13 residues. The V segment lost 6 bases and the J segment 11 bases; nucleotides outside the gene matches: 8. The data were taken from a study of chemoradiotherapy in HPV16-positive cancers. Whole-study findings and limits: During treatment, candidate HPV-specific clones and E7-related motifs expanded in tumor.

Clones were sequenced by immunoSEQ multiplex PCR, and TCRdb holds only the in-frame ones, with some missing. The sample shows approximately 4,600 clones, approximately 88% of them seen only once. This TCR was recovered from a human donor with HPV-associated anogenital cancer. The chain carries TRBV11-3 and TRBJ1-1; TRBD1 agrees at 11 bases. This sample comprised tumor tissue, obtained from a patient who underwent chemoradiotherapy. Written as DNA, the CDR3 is TGTGCCAGCAGACCGGACAGGGGGCTTTGGGCTTTCTTT. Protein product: CASRPDRGLWAFF. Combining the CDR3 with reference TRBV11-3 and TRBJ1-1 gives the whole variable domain EAGVVQSPRYKIIEKKQPVAFWCNPISGHNTLYWYLQNLGQGPELLIRYENEEAVDDSQLPKDRFSAERLKGVDSTLKIQPAELGDSAVYLCASRPDRGLWAFFGQGTRLTVV.